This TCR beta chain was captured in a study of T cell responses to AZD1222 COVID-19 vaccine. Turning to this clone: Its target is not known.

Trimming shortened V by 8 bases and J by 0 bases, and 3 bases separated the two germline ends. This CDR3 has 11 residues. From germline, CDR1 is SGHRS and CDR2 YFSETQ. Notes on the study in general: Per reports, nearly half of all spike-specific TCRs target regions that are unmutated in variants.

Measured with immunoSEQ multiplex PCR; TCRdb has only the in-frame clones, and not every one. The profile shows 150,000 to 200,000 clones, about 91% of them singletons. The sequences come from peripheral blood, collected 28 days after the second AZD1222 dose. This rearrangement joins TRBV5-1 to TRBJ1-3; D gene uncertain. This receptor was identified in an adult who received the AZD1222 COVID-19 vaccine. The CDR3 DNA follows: TGCGCCAGTAACTCTGGAAACACCATATATTTT. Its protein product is CASNSGNTIYF.